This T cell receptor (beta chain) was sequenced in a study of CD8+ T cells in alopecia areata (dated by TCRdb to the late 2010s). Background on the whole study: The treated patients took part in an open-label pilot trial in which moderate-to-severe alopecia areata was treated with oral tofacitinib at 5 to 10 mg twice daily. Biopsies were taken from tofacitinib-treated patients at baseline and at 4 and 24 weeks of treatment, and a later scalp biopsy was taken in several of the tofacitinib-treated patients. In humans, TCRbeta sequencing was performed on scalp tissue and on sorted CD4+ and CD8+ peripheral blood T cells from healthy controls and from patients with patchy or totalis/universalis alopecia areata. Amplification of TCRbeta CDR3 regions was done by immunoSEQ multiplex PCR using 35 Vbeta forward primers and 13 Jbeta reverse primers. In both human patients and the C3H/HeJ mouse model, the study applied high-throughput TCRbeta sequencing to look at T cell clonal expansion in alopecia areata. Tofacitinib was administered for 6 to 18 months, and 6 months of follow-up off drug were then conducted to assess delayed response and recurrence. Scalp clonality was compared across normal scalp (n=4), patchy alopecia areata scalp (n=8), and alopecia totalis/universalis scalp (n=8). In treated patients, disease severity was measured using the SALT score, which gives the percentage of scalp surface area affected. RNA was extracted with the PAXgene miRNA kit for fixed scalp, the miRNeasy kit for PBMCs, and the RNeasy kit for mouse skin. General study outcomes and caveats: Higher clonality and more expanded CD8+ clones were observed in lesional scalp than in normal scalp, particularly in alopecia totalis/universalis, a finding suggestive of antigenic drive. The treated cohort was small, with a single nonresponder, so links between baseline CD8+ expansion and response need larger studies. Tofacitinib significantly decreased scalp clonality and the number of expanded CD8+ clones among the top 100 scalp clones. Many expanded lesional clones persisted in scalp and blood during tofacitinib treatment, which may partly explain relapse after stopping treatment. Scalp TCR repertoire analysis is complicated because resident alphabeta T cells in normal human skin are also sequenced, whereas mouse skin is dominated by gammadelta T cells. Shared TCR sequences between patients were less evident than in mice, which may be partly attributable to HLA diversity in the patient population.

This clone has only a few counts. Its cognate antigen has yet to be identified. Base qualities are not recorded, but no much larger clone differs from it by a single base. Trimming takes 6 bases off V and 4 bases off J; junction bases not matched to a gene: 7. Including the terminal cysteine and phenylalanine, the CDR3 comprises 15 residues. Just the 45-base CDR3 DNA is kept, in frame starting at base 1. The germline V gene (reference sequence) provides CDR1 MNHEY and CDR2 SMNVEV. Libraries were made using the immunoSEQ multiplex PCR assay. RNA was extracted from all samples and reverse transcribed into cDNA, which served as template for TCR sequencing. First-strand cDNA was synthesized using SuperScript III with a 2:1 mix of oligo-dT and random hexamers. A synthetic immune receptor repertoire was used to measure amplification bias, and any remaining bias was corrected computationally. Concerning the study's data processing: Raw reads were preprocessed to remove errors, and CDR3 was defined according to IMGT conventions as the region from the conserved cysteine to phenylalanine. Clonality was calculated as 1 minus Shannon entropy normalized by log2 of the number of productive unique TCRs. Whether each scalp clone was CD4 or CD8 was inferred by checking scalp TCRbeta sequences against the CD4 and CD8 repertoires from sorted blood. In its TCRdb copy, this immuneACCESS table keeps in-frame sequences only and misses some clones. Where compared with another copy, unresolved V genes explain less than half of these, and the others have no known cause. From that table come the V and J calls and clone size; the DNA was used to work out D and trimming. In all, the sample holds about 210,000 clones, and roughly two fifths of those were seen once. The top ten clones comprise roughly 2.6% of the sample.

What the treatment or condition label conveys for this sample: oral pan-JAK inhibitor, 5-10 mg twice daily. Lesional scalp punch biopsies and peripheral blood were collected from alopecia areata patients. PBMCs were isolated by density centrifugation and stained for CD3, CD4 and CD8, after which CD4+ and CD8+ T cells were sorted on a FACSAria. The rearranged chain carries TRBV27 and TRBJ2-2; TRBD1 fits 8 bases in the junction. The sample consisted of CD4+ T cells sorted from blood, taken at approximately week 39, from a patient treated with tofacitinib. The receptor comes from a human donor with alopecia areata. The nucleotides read TGTGCCAGCAGGGCGACAGGGGCCGGCACCGGGGAGCTGTTTTTT. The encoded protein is CASRATGAGTGELFF.